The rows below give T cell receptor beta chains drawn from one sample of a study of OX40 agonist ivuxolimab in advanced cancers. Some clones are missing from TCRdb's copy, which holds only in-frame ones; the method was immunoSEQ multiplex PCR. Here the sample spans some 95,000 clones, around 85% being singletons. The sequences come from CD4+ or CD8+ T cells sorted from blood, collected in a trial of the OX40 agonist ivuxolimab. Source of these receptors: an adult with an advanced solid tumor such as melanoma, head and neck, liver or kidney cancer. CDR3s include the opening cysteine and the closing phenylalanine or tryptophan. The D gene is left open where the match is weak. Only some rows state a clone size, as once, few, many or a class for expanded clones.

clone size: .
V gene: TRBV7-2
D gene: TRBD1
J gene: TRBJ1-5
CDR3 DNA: TGTGCCAGCAGCGCCCAGGTAAGGGGGCTAAATCAGCCCCAGCATTTT
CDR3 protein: CASSAQVRGLNQPQHF

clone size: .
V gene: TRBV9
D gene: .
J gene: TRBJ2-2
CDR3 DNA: TGTGCCAGCAGCGTAGGGGGGTACACCGGGGAGCTGTTTTTT
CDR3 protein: CASSVGGYTGELFF

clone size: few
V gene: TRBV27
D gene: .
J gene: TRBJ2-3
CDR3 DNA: TGTGCCAGCAGTCTGGAGGGGGCCGCAGATACGCAGTATTTT
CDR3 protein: CASSLEGAADTQYF

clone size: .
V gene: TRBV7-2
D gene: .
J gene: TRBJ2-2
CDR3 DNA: TGTGCCAGCAGCGCCGAGCCCAGGGTTACCGGGGAGCTGTTTTTT
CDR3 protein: CASSAEPRVTGELFF

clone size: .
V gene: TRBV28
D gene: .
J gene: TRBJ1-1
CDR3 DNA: TGTGCCAGCAGCCTTTCGAATTTGGGGGCCCGGGCTTTCTTT
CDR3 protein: CASSLSNLGARAFF

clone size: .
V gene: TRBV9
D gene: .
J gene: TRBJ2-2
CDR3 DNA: TGTGCCAGCAGCGCCTCCGAGGCCGGGGAGCTGTTTTTT
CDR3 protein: CASSASEAGELFF

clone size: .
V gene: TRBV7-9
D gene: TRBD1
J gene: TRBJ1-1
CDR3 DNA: TGTGCCAGCAGCTTAAAGGGACAGCCGAACACTGAAGCTTTCTTT
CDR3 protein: CASSLKGQPNTEAFF

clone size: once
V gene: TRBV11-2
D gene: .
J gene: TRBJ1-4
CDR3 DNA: TGTGCCAGCAGCACCCCGCGCGGGCCCAATGAAAAACTGTTTTTT
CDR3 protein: CASSTPRGPNEKLFF

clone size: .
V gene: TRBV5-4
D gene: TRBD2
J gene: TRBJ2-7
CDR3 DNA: TGTGCCAGCAGCTTAAGACTAGCGGGAGACTACGAGCAGTACTTC
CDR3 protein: CASSLRLAGDYEQYF

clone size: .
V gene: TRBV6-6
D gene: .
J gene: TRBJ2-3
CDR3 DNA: TGTGCCAGCAGTCCTGTCGGGGGGCGCGCAGATACGCAGTATTTT
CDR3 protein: CASSPVGGRADTQYF

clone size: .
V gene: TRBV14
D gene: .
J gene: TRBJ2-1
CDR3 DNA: TGTGCCAGCAGCCAAGAGGGGTATCATAGGGAGCCCTACAATGAGCAGTTCTTC
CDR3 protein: CASSQEGYHREPYNEQFF

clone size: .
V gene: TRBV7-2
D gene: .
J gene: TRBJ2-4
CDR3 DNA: TGTGCCAGCACCCTGGGTAAAGCAAGTATAGTGGCCAAAAACATTCAGTACTTC
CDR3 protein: CASTLGKASIVAKNIQYF

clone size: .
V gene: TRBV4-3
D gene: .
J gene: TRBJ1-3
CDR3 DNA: TGCGCCAGCAGCAACAGGGTAACCCCTGGAAACACCATATATTTT
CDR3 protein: CASSNRVTPGNTIYF

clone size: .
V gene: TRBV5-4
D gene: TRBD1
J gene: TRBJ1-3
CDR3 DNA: TGTGCCAGCAGCACGGGACAGGGGAACCGAAACACCATATATTTT
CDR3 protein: CASSTGQGNRNTIYF

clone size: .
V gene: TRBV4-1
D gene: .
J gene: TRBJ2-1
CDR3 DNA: TGCGCCAGCAGCCAAGGGAGCTGGGCAGGGAAGCGGACCAATTGGCATGAGCAGTTCTTC
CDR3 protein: CASSQGSWAGKRTNWHEQFF

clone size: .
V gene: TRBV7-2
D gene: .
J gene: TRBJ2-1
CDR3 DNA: TGTGCCAGCAACTCACCTCCAAATGAGCAGTTCTTC
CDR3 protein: CASNSPPNEQFF

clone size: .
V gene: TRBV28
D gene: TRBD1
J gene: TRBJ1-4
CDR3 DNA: TGTGCCAGCAGTTTTCTGTCAGGGGGCCTCTCAGGTGAAAAACTGTTTTTT
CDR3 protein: CASSFLSGGLSGEKLFF

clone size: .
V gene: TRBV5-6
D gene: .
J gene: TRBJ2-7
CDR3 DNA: TGTGCCAGCAGCTTGGGACAGAGCTCCTACGAGCAGTACTTC
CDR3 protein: CASSLGQSSYEQYF

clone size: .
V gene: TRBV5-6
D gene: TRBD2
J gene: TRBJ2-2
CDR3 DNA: TGTGCCAGCAGCGCCCCGACTCTCCTAGCGGCGAACACCGGGGAGCTGTTTTTT
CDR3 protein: CASSAPTLLAANTGELFF

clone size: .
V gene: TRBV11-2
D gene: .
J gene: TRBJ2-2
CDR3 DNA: TGTGCCAGCAGCTTAGAGAGAGACACCGGGGAGCTGTTTTTT
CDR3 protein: CASSLERDTGELFF

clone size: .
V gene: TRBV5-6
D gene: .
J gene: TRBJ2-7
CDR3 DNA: TGTGCCAGCAGCTTGGGGACTTCTTTCTACGAGCAGTACTTC
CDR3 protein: CASSLGTSFYEQYF